Listed below are T cell receptor beta chains from one sample, sequenced in a study of control samples from healthy donors and cancer patients. Sequencing was performed with immunoSEQ multiplex PCR; in TCRdb, only in-frame clones are kept and a portion is missing. This table holds about 130,000 clones, 80% to 95% found once. Specimen: PBMCs. Receptor source: a man older than 75 with head and neck cancer. Both conserved end residues are part of each CDR3. D genes are given only for firm matches. For some rows the clone size is stated as once, few or many, or as a class when expanded; others skip it.

v_gene: TRBV7-9
abundance: few
d_gene: -
j_gene: TRBJ1-2
CDR3nt: TGTGCCAGCAGCTTCGACGGCTATGGCTACACCTTC
CDR3aa: CASSFDGYGYTF

v_gene: TRBV4-3
abundance: -
d_gene: TRBD2
j_gene: TRBJ2-3
CDR3nt: TGCGCCAGCAGCCAAGATCTTCAGCGGGACCTACCCACAGATACGCAGTATTTT
CDR3aa: CASSQDLQRDLPTDTQYF

v_gene: TRBV21-1
abundance: -
d_gene: -
j_gene: TRBJ2-3
CDR3nt: TGTGCCAGCAGCAAAGTCCCGGAGTTCTCAGATACGCAGTATTTT
CDR3aa: CASSKVPEFSDTQYF

v_gene: TRBV7-2
abundance: -
d_gene: -
j_gene: TRBJ2-1
CDR3nt: TGTGCCAGCAGCTTAGGTGGGGGGAGCGGTGAGCAGTTCTTC
CDR3aa: CASSLGGGSGEQFF

v_gene: TRBV5-1
abundance: -
d_gene: -
j_gene: TRBJ2-2
CDR3nt: TGCGCCAGCAGCTTGGACGCCGCGGGGTGGACCGGGGAGCTGTTTTTT
CDR3aa: CASSLDAAGWTGELFF

v_gene: TRBV5-4
abundance: -
d_gene: TRBD2
j_gene: TRBJ2-5
CDR3nt: TGTGCCAGCAGCTTCCCGGGGGGGCGGGAGACCCAGTACTTC
CDR3aa: CASSFPGGRETQYF

v_gene: TRBV19
abundance: -
d_gene: TRBD2
j_gene: TRBJ2-7
CDR3nt: TGTGCCAGTAGTTTGGCCGGGGGGGCTGGCGAGCAGTACTTC
CDR3aa: CASSLAGGAGEQYF

v_gene: TRBV12-3/TRBV12-4
abundance: -
d_gene: -
j_gene: TRBJ1-2
CDR3nt: TGTGCCAGCAGCGGACAGAACTATGGCTACACCTTC
CDR3aa: CASSGQNYGYTF

v_gene: TRBV7-7
abundance: -
d_gene: TRBD2
j_gene: TRBJ2-7
CDR3nt: TGTGCCAGCAGCTTAGGAGCGGGGCCAACCTACGAGCAGTACTTC
CDR3aa: CASSLGAGPTYEQYF

v_gene: TRBV12-5
abundance: -
d_gene: -
j_gene: TRBJ1-4
CDR3nt: TGTGCTAGTGGTTCCACCGGTAGGACAGCGCATTTT
CDR3aa: CASGSTGRTAHF

v_gene: TRBV12-3/TRBV12-4
abundance: -
d_gene: -
j_gene: TRBJ1-1
CDR3nt: TGTGCCAGTGGGATGGGCACTGAAGCTTTCTTT
CDR3aa: CASGMGTEAFF

v_gene: TRBV7-9
abundance: -
d_gene: -
j_gene: TRBJ2-1
CDR3nt: TGTGCCAGCAAGAACGGGGACATACGATACAATGAGCAGTTCTTC
CDR3aa: CASKNGDIRYNEQFF

v_gene: TRBV30
abundance: -
d_gene: -
j_gene: TRBJ2-1
CDR3nt: TGTGCCGCGGGGAGGACACCGGGCGCCTACAATGAGCAGTTCTTC
CDR3aa: CAAGRTPGAYNEQFF

v_gene: TRBV27
abundance: -
d_gene: -
j_gene: TRBJ1-6
CDR3nt: TGTGCCAGCAGTTTAAGCCCCCGGGGAGGTTCACCCCTCCACTTT
CDR3aa: CASSLSPRGGSPLHF

v_gene: TRBV7-9
abundance: -
d_gene: -
j_gene: TRBJ2-5
CDR3nt: TGTGCCAGCAGCGAAATGGGGGGTAGGGAGACCCAGTACTTC
CDR3aa: CASSEMGGRETQYF

v_gene: TRBV11-3
abundance: -
d_gene: -
j_gene: TRBJ2-7
CDR3nt: TGTGCCAGCAGCTTCGGGGGCACAGGGTCTGGCGAGCAGTACTTC
CDR3aa: CASSFGGTGSGEQYF

v_gene: TRBV28
abundance: once
d_gene: -
j_gene: TRBJ2-7
CDR3nt: TGTGCCAGCAGTTTTGGCAGGGTGGTCCCGTACTTC
CDR3aa: CASSFGRVVPYF

v_gene: TRBV7-2
abundance: -
d_gene: -
j_gene: TRBJ1-2
CDR3nt: TGTGCCAGCAGCTTACGGGGGGGCGGGTATGATGGCTACACCTTC
CDR3aa: CASSLRGGGYDGYTF

v_gene: TRBV4-1
abundance: -
d_gene: TRBD1
j_gene: TRBJ1-5
CDR3nt: TGCGCCAGCAGCCAAGATAGGGCAGGGACAGGCGGAGGCAATCAGCCCCAGCATTTT
CDR3aa: CASSQDRAGTGGGNQPQHF

v_gene: TRBV30
abundance: -
d_gene: -
j_gene: TRBJ1-5
CDR3nt: TGTGCCTGGAGTAGTAGGGACAATCAGCCCCAGCATTTT
CDR3aa: CAWSSRDNQPQHF

v_gene: TRBV5-1
abundance: -
d_gene: -
j_gene: TRBJ2-1
CDR3nt: TGCGCCAGCAGCTTGGGGGACGTATCCTACAATGAGCAGTTCTTC
CDR3aa: CASSLGDVSYNEQFF

v_gene: TRBV6-5
abundance: -
d_gene: -
j_gene: TRBJ2-2
CDR3nt: TGTGCCAGCAGGGGGTGGAGCGGGGAGCTGTTTTTT
CDR3aa: CASRGWSGELFF

v_gene: TRBV6-5
abundance: -
d_gene: -
j_gene: TRBJ1-4
CDR3nt: TGTGCCAGCACCAAGGGGGGCGGAGGCGAAAAACTGTTTTTT
CDR3aa: CASTKGGGGEKLFF

v_gene: TRBV10-3
abundance: few
d_gene: TRBD1
j_gene: TRBJ2-7
CDR3nt: TGTGCCATCAGTCCCTATCAATTAGCTCGGGACAGGTCCTACGAGCAGTACTTC
CDR3aa: CAISPYQLARDRSYEQYF

v_gene: TRBV5-4
abundance: -
d_gene: -
j_gene: TRBJ2-7
CDR3nt: TGTGCCAGCAGCTTGGCCGGGGGACAGAGGTACGAGCAGTACTTC
CDR3aa: CASSLAGGQRYEQYF

v_gene: TRBV21-1
abundance: -
d_gene: -
j_gene: TRBJ2-7
CDR3nt: TGTGCCAGCACCCGGGGGGGCGAGTACTTC
CDR3aa: CASTRGGEYF

v_gene: TRBV2
abundance: -
d_gene: TRBD1
j_gene: TRBJ2-3
CDR3nt: TGTGCCAGCAGTGAACAGGGACAGGGCCCAGATACGCAGTATTTT
CDR3aa: CASSEQGQGPDTQYF

v_gene: TRBV30
abundance: -
d_gene: -
j_gene: TRBJ1-2
CDR3nt: TGTGCCTGGGAGGGTGGGGGGTCCTTCTATGGCTACACCTTC
CDR3aa: CAWEGGGSFYGYTF

v_gene: TRBV7-9
abundance: once
d_gene: TRBD2
j_gene: TRBJ2-3
CDR3nt: TGTGCCAGCAGGAGTAGCGGGGGGGCCGGATCAGATACGCAGTATTTT
CDR3aa: CASRSSGGAGSDTQYF

v_gene: TRBV29-1
abundance: -
d_gene: -
j_gene: TRBJ2-7
CDR3nt: TGCAGCGTAAGGGATTGGGGGTACGAGCAGTACTTC
CDR3aa: CSVRDWGYEQYF

v_gene: TRBV27
abundance: -
d_gene: TRBD2
j_gene: TRBJ2-1
CDR3nt: TGTGCCAGCAGCATAGCGGGAATCTACAATGAGCAGTTCTTC
CDR3aa: CASSIAGIYNEQFF

v_gene: TRBV5-4
abundance: -
d_gene: -
j_gene: TRBJ2-2
CDR3nt: TGTGCCAGCAGCTTGGAGCCGGAAAGGGGGACCGGGGAGCTGTTTTTT
CDR3aa: CASSLEPERGTGELFF

v_gene: TRBV11-2
abundance: -
d_gene: -
j_gene: TRBJ2-4
CDR3nt: TGTGCCAGCAGCTTGTTTCACAGGGCGGGAAACATTCAGTACTTC
CDR3aa: CASSLFHRAGNIQYF

v_gene: TRBV4-1
abundance: -
d_gene: -
j_gene: TRBJ1-5
CDR3nt: TGCGCCAGCAGCCCCCGAAGCAATCAGCCCCAGCATTTT
CDR3aa: CASSPRSNQPQHF

v_gene: TRBV10-1
abundance: -
d_gene: TRBD2
j_gene: TRBJ2-4
CDR3nt: TGCGCCAGCAGTGAGCCCTCCGCCAGGGAGGGGCTGGGCAAAAACATTCAGTACTTC
CDR3aa: CASSEPSAREGLGKNIQYF

v_gene: TRBV4-2
abundance: -
d_gene: -
j_gene: TRBJ1-5
CDR3nt: TGTGCCAGCAGCCAAGATCAATCGGTGTCTCAGCCCCAGCATTTT
CDR3aa: CASSQDQSVSQPQHF

v_gene: TRBV5-1
abundance: once
d_gene: -
j_gene: TRBJ1-3
CDR3nt: TGCGCCAGCAGCTTGGGGGCAGGGTCTGGAAACACCATATATTTT
CDR3aa: CASSLGAGSGNTIYF

v_gene: TRBV27
abundance: -
d_gene: -
j_gene: TRBJ1-1
CDR3nt: TGTGCCAGCAGTTTAGGGTTCGGCAATCGAATAGGCACTGAAGCTTTCTTT
CDR3aa: CASSLGFGNRIGTEAFF

v_gene: TRBV27
abundance: -
d_gene: -
j_gene: TRBJ1-1
CDR3nt: TGTGCCAGCAGCTCGATAACCGGGACATTGAACACTGAAGCTTTCTTT
CDR3aa: CASSSITGTLNTEAFF

v_gene: TRBV19
abundance: -
d_gene: TRBD1
j_gene: TRBJ1-1
CDR3nt: TGTGCCAGTAGTACCCCCCCTCGGACAGGACTGAACACTGAAGCTTTCTTT
CDR3aa: CASSTPPRTGLNTEAFF

v_gene: TRBV7-2
abundance: -
d_gene: -
j_gene: TRBJ2-7
CDR3nt: TGTGCCAGCAGCGCAAGGGGAAACCGGCCCTACTACGAGCAGTACTTC
CDR3aa: CASSARGNRPYYEQYF